The 27 T cell receptor beta chains reported below all come from one sample, sequenced in a study of long-term antiretroviral therapy in people with HIV. The authors ran the immunoSEQ assay, v3.0, at survey level. This table comes from immunoSEQ multiplex PCR, and its TCRdb copy is limited to in-frame clones, with some not included. The repertoire holds 20,000 to 25,000 clones, with 70% to 85% as singletons. The sequencing here drew on unsorted PBMCs, taken 0.5 years after starting antiretroviral therapy. The source of these receptors is a man aged 18 to 29 with HIV.

This clone was detected a few times. The chain carries TRBV4-1 and TRBJ2-3; D is uncertain. There are 16 residues in the CDR3. Looked up from germline, CDR1 is MGHRA and CDR2 is YSYEKL. V lost 3 bases and J 0 bases, leaving 13 bases between the germline ends. The CDR3 protein is CASSHRRTASTDTQYF. The CDR3 region has the DNA TGCGCCAGCAGCCACCGAAGGACCGCTAGCACAGATACGCAGTATTTT.

The rearrangement uses TRBV2 and TRBJ1-1, with a tentative D call TRBD1 (6 bases). Germline values: CDR1 SNHLY, CDR2 FYNNEI. The CDR3 consists of 15 residues. Trimming took 8 bases from V and 2 from J, leaving 18 bases between them. CDR3 in amino acids: CASDGRGGRNTEAFF. The CDR3, as DNA: TGTGCCAGCGACGGTAGGGGGGGACGTAACACTGAAGCTTTCTTT.

The V and J genes are TRBV18 and TRBJ1-4; TRBD1 matches 7 bases. This CDR3 is 14 amino acids long. After removal of 6 bases from V and 3 bases from J, the junction contained 4 bases not matched to a gene. Germline V CDR1 and CDR2: KGHSH, LQKENI. The CDR3 loop reads CASSLTGSNEKLFF. CDR3 in DNA: TGTGCCAGCTCGCTGACAGGGTCTAATGAAAAACTGTTTTTT.

This sequence joins TRBV7-9 and TRBJ2-3, with 8 bases lining up with TRBD1. The CDR3 extends over 16 amino acids. Germline V gives CDR1 SEHNR, CDR2 FQNEAQ (reference sequence). With 5 bases clipped from V and 1 base from J, the junction kept 8 bases outside the gene matches. The CDR3 bases are TGTGCCAGCAGCCTACCGACAGGGGAGGGCACAGATACGCAGTATTTT. Translating it yields CASSLPTGEGTDTQYF.

V usage is TRBV18 and J usage is TRBJ2-3; the D gene could be TRBD1 or TRBD2 (5 bases each). The germline CDR1 and CDR2 sequences are KGHSH and LQKENI. This CDR3 is built from 15 residues. V was clipped by 0 bases and J by 2 bases, with 9 bases between them. CDR3: CASSPPGRYTDTQYF. Here the CDR3 DNA reads TGTGCCAGCTCACCACCGGGACGATACACAGATACGCAGTATTTT.

This chain uses TRBV9 with TRBJ2-2; D uncertain. This CDR3 region has 14 residues. CDR1 and CDR2 (germline): SGDLS, YYNGEE. V lost 3 bases and J 1 base, leaving 7 bases between the germline ends. CDR3 DNA sequence: TGTGCCAGCAGCGCCCCACAGAACACCGGGGAGCTGTTTTTT. Protein: CASSAPQNTGELFF. The full variable domain, in which reference TRBV9 and TRBJ2-2 provide the parts outside the CDR3, is DSGVTQTPKHLITATGQRVTLRCSPRSGDLSVYWYQQSLDQGLQFLIQYYNGEERAKGNILERFSAQQFPDLHSELNLSSLELGDSALYFCASSAPQNTGELFFGEGSRLTVL.

The chain employs TRBV21-1 and TRBJ2-2. TRBV21-1 has pseudogene status. CDR3 size: 13 residues. For the CDR3, the DNA is TGTGCCAGCAGCAAGGATGGATCCGGGGAGCTGTTTTTT. Its protein product is CASSKDGSGELFF.

V usage is TRBV19 and J usage is TRBJ1-2; D is uncertain. With 1 base removed from V and 4 bases from J, the gap between germline ends came to 10 bases. The CDR3 is 14 amino acids. Germline CDR1 LNHDA, CDR2 SQIVND (reference sequence). CDR3 loop: CASSIGSSSYGYTF. The CDR3 coding sequence is TGTGCCAGTAGTATAGGGTCCAGCTCCTATGGCTACACCTTC.

The sample holds a few counts of this clone. This rearrangement joins TRBV4-1 to TRBJ2-1; D tentatively fits TRBD1 or TRBD2 (5 bases each). CDR1 and CDR2 from the germline V gene are MGHRA and YSYEKL. Trimming removed 4 bases at V and 14 bases at J, with 12 bases between. The CDR3 is 11 amino acids. The CDR3 DNA follows: TGCGCCAGCAGCCTCGGGGCTATAAAGTTCTTC. It encodes CASSLGAIKFF.

The CDR3 reads CASSPLRQGATGLNTEAFF. The CDR3 DNA reads TGTGCCAGCAGTCCACTCCGACAGGGGGCGACGGGGCTGAACACTGAAGCTTTCTTT. The genes are TRBV28 and TRBJ1-1; 10 nucleotides line up with TRBD1. CDR3 length: 19 residues. The junction had 15 bases not matched to a gene; V was cut back by 5 bases and J by 0 bases. In germline, CDR1 is MDHEN, CDR2 SYDVKM.

This chain joins TRBV19 and TRBJ1-5; perhaps TRBD1 as D (5 bases). Per germline, CDR1 LNHDA and CDR2 SQIVND (reference sequence). The V gene lost 3 bases and the J gene lost 5 bases, with 17 bases spanning the gap. This CDR3 has 16 amino acids. The CDR3 sequence: CASSILAPRGHQPQHF. CDR3 bases: TGTGCCAGTAGTATTTTAGCCCCTCGGGGACATCAGCCCCAGCATTTT.

DNA for the CDR3: TGTGCCAGCAGTCGGGATTATGGCTACACCTTC. It translates to CASSRDYGYTF. The chain couples TRBV28 to TRBJ1-2; D unclear. The germline V and J ends were trimmed by 5 bases and 5 bases, with 6 bases remaining between them. CDR1 and CDR2 (germline): MDHEN, SYDVKM. This CDR3 has 11 residues.

The chain links TRBV6-6 to TRBJ2-7, with TRBD1 identical over 10 bases. The ends lost 7 bases at V and 4 bases at J; junction bases unmatched: 10. The CDR3 is made up of 15 amino acids. Germline CDR1 reads MNHNY; CDR2 reads SVGAGI (reference sequence). CDR3 amino acids: CASTTGTGETYEQYF. DNA for the CDR3: TGTGCCAGCACGACCGGGACAGGGGAAACGTACGAGCAGTACTTC.

V gene TRBV14 combines with J gene TRBJ1-2, with 7 positions matching TRBD1. With 3 bases clipped from V and 2 bases from J, the junction kept 12 bases outside the gene matches. The V gene's germline CDR1 is SGHDN and CDR2 FVKESK. The CDR3 is 17 amino acids. The CDR3 sequence is CASSHGEGGQRNYGYTF. The CDR3 DNA reads as TGTGCCAGCAGCCATGGCGAGGGGGGACAGAGAAACTATGGCTACACCTTC. Full variable domain (remainder filled in from reference TRBV14 and TRBJ1-2): EAGVTQFPSHSVIEKGQTVTLRCDPISGHDNLYWYRRVMGKEIKFLLHFVKESKQDESGMPNNRFLAERTGGTYSTLKVQPAELEDSGVYFCASSHGEGGQRNYGYTFGSGTRLTVV.

The V and J genes are TRBV2 and TRBJ1-5; maybe TRBD1 (5 bases). The CDR3 sequence is 14 residues long. Germline V gene sequence: CDR1 SNHLY, CDR2 FYNNEI. Trimming pared 5 bases from V and 5 bases from J, leaving 13 bases between. CDR3 region: CASSWDVTDQPQHF. In nucleotides, the CDR3 is TGTGCCAGCAGTTGGGACGTTACGGATCAGCCCCAGCATTTT.

The gene calls are TRBV10-2 and TRBJ2-7; D perhaps matches TRBD2 (6 bases). Trimming pared 7 bases from V and 6 bases from J, leaving 13 bases between. This CDR3 has 12 residues. Germline V gene data show CDR1 as WSHSY and CDR2 as SAAADI. CDR3 loop: CASIGGSGEQYF. In DNA, the CDR3 is TGCGCCAGCATTGGGGGGAGCGGCGAGCAGTACTTC.

The chain is built from TRBV2 and TRBJ1-2, with 10 bases identical to TRBD1. In germline, CDR1 is SNHLY, CDR2 FYNNEI. V lost 6 bases, J lost 4 bases, and 2 bases stayed unmatched. CDR3 length: 13 residues. The CDR3 DNA reads TGTGCCAGCAGCGGGACAGGGGTCTATGGCTACACCTTC. Protein product: CASSGTGVYGYTF.

The chain is built from TRBV19 and TRBJ1-4; D is unclear. The CDR3 is 15 residues long. Per germline, CDR1 LNHDA and CDR2 SQIVND (reference sequence). Trimming took off 9 bases at V and 1 base at J, with 15 bases between the two ends. CDR3 coding DNA: TGTGCCAGCCGCCTCGGTGGTGGAACTAATGAAAAACTGTTTTTT. Amino acids: CASRLGGGTNEKLFF.

J is TRBJ2-3 and V is TRBV5-4, with D possibly TRBD2 on 6 matching bases. Germline V gene sequence: CDR1 SGHNT, CDR2 YYREEE (reference sequence). There are 16 residues in the CDR3. Trimming pared 1 base from V and 1 base from J, leaving 13 bases between. The DNA of the CDR3 is TGTGCCAGCAGCTTGTATCTAACGGGGGGCACAGATACGCAGTATTTT. As protein: CASSLYLTGGTDTQYF.

The chain is built from TRBV4-3 and TRBJ1-1, with 10 bases matching TRBD1. Germline-derived CDR1 and CDR2 are LGHNA and YSLEER. The ends lost 9 bases at V and 6 bases at J; junction bases unmatched: 10. This CDR3 spans 14 amino acids. CDR3 sequence reads: CASGTGVGLAEAFF. The DNA for the CDR3 is TGCGCCAGTGGGACAGGGGTCGGGTTGGCTGAAGCTTTCTTT.

This clone was recorded once. The chain couples TRBV7-9 to TRBJ2-5, with D maybe TRBD1 (5 bases). The DNA end lines up better with TRBJ2-7; the J call may be wrong. Germline assignment: CDR1 SEHNR and CDR2 FQNEAQ (reference sequence). This CDR3 region has 14 residues. This chain's CDR3 is CASSRRPGIYEQYF. DNA for the CDR3: TGTGCCAGCAGTCGCCGGCCAGGGATATACGAGCAGTACTTC.

This chain joins TRBV14 and TRBJ1-2; a weak D match, TRBD1 (6 bases). Per germline, CDR1 SGHDN and CDR2 FVKESK. Between the trimmed V and J ends, which lost 3 bases and 5 bases, there was a span of 25 bases. This CDR3 contains 18 residues. CDR3 residues: CASSQRRGQPSGPYGYTF. Here the CDR3 DNA reads TGTGCCAGCAGCCAGCGCCGAGGACAGCCCTCCGGGCCTTATGGCTACACCTTC.

This chain connects TRBV2 to TRBJ1-5, with D hard to call. Germline V gives CDR1 SNHLY, CDR2 FYNNEI. V was pared by 5 bases and J by 3 bases, with 11 bases between. This CDR3 is 14 amino acids long. The CDR3 protein is CASSLERINQPQHF. In DNA, the CDR3 is TGTGCCAGCAGTCTAGAACGGATCAATCAGCCCCAGCATTTT. Drawing the rest from reference TRBV2 and TRBJ1-5, the complete variable domain is EPEVTQTPSHQVTQMGQEVILRCVPISNHLYFYWYRQILGQKVEFLVSFYNNEISEKSEIFDDQFSVERPDGSNFTLKIRSTKLEDSAMYFCASSLERINQPQHFGDGTRLSIL.

This clone was seen a single time. The genes are TRBV28 and TRBJ1-5; a possible D gene is TRBD1 (5 bases). The CDR3 runs to 14 residues. Between the trimmed V and J ends, which lost 8 bases and 0 bases, there was a span of 11 bases. CDR1 and CDR2 from the germline V gene are MDHEN and SYDVKM. The CDR3 nucleotides are TGTGCCAGCCGTGGGGGGGGTAGCAATCAGCCCCAGCATTTT. Protein product: CASRGGGSNQPQHF.

The chain has TRBV18 and TRBJ2-5, with 8 bases identical to TRBD2. CDR3 length equals 15 residues. V shed 4 bases, J shed 1 base, and the junction held 5 bases outside the gene matches. CDR1 is KGHSH, CDR2 LQKENI, per germline. CDR3: CASSQGSGVQETQYF. The CDR3 DNA sequence: TGTGCCAGCTCACAGGGTAGCGGGGTCCAAGAGACCCAGTACTTC.

Only a few counts were recorded for this clone. V gene TRBV11-1 combines with J gene TRBJ1-1; D gene uncertain. The CDR3 runs 16 residues. Per germline, CDR1 SGHAT and CDR2 FQDESV (reference sequence). V was pared by 3 bases and J by 2 bases, with 16 bases between. As DNA, the CDR3 is TGTGCCAGCAGCTTCCGGCGGGAGGCCTTTAACACTGAAGCTTTCTTT. It codes for CASSFRREAFNTEAFF. Filled out from reference TRBV11-1 and TRBJ1-1, the complete variable domain reads EAEVAQSPRYKITEKSQAVAFWCDPISGHATLYWYRQILGQGPELLVQFQDESVVDDSQLPKDRFSAERLKGVDSTLKIQPAELGDSAMYLCASSFRREAFNTEAFFGQGTRLTVV.

The chain employs TRBV15 and TRBJ2-1; weak D call: TRBD2 (6 bases). V was shortened by 0 bases and J by 6 bases, with 15 bases between the two germline ends. Germline CDR1 is LNHNV and CDR2 is YYDKDF (reference sequence). This CDR3 comprises 16 residues. For the CDR3, the DNA is TGTGCCACCAGCAGAGATGTAATCGCGGGGCGCAATGAGCAGTTCTTC. Amino acid sequence: CATSRDVIAGRNEQFF.